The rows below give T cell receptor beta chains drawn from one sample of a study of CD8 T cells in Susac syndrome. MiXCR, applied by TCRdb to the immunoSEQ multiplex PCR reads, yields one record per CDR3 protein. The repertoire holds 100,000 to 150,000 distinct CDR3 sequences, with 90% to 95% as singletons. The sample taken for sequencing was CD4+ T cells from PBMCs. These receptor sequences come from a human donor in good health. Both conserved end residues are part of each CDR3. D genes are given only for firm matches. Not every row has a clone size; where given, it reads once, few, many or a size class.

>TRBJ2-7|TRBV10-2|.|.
TGCGCCAGCACCTGGACCCGCGGAACCTACGAGCAGTACTTC
CASTWTRGTYEQYF
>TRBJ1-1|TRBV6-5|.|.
TGTGCCAGCAGTTACTCTTACACAGGGTACACTGAAGCTTTCTTT
CASSYSYTGYTEAFF
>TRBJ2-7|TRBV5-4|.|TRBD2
TGTGCCAGCAGCTTGGATGGCGGGAGGTTGGTCGAGCAGTACTTC
CASSLDGGRLVEQYF
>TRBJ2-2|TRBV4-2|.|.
TGTGCCAGCAGCCAAGATCAAGGGACCGGGGAGCTGTTTTTT
CASSQDQGTGELFF
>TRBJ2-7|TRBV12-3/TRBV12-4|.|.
TGTGCCAGCGCCCAGACAGACGCGGGCGAGCAGTACTTC
CASAQTDAGEQYF
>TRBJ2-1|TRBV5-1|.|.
TGCGCCAGCAGCCAGACAGGAAACTCCTACAATGAGCAGTTCTTC
CASSQTGNSYNEQFF
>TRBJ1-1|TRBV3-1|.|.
TGTGCCAGCAGGGGAACGGAGGCGGCAGCTTTCTTT
CASRGTEAAAFF
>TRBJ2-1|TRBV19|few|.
TGTGCCACCGGTCCCAGCTCCTACAATGAGCAGTTCTTC
CATGPSSYNEQFF
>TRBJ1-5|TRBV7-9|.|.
TGTGCCAGCAGCCCCAGGGGCAAACAGCCCCAGCATTTT
CASSPRGKQPQHF
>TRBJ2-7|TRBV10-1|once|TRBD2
TGCGCCAGCAGCAGGACTAGCGGGACCCTCGCCGAGCAGTACTTC
CASSRTSGTLAEQYF
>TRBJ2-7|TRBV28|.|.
TGTGCCAGCAGTTCAACGTACGGAGGGAGGGGGAACTACGAGCAGTACTTC
CASSSTYGGRGNYEQYF
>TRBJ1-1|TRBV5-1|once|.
TGCGCCAGCAAAGGCGACGGGAACACTGAAGCTTTCTTT
CASKGDGNTEAFF
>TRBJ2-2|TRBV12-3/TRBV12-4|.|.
TGTGCCAGCAGTGCTCAGCCAAGCGGGGAGCTGTTTTTT
CASSAQPSGELFF
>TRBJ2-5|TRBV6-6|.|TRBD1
TGTGCCAGCACTCTCGAGGGGACAGCCCAAGAGACCCAGTACTTC
CASTLEGTAQETQYF
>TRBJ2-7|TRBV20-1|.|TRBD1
TGCAGTGCTAGAGTGGCTAGGAGACAGGGGTCCTACGAGCAGTACTTC
CSARVARRQGSYEQYF
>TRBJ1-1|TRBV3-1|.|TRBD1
TGTGCCAGCAGCCAACAACAGGGGGCCCAGGCTTTCTTT
CASSQQQGAQAFF
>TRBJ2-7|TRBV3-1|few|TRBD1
TGTGCCAGCAGCCAAGTCGGGACAGGACGTGACTGGGAGCAGTACTTC
CASSQVGTGRDWEQYF
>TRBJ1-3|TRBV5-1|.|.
TGCGCCAGCTTCAACCCAGGGATGGACACCATATATTTT
CASFNPGMDTIYF
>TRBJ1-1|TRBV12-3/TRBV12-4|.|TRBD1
TGTGCCAGCAGTTTCCTGGACAGGGGGAACACTGAAGCTTTCTTT
CASSFLDRGNTEAFF
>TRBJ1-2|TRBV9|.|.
TGTGCCAGCACCCGACCCCCGGACAGTTATGGCTACACCTTC
CASTRPPDSYGYTF
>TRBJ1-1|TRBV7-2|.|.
TGTGCCAGCAGCTTAGGCCATACCTATCAAGCTTTCTTT
CASSLGHTYQAFF
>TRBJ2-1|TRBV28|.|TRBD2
TGTGCCAGCAGCCCATCCGCTAGCGGGAGTAATGAGCAGTTCTTC
CASSPSASGSNEQFF
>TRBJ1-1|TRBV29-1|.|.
TGCAGCGCCGGACAGATCGAAGCTTTCTTT
CSAGQIEAFF